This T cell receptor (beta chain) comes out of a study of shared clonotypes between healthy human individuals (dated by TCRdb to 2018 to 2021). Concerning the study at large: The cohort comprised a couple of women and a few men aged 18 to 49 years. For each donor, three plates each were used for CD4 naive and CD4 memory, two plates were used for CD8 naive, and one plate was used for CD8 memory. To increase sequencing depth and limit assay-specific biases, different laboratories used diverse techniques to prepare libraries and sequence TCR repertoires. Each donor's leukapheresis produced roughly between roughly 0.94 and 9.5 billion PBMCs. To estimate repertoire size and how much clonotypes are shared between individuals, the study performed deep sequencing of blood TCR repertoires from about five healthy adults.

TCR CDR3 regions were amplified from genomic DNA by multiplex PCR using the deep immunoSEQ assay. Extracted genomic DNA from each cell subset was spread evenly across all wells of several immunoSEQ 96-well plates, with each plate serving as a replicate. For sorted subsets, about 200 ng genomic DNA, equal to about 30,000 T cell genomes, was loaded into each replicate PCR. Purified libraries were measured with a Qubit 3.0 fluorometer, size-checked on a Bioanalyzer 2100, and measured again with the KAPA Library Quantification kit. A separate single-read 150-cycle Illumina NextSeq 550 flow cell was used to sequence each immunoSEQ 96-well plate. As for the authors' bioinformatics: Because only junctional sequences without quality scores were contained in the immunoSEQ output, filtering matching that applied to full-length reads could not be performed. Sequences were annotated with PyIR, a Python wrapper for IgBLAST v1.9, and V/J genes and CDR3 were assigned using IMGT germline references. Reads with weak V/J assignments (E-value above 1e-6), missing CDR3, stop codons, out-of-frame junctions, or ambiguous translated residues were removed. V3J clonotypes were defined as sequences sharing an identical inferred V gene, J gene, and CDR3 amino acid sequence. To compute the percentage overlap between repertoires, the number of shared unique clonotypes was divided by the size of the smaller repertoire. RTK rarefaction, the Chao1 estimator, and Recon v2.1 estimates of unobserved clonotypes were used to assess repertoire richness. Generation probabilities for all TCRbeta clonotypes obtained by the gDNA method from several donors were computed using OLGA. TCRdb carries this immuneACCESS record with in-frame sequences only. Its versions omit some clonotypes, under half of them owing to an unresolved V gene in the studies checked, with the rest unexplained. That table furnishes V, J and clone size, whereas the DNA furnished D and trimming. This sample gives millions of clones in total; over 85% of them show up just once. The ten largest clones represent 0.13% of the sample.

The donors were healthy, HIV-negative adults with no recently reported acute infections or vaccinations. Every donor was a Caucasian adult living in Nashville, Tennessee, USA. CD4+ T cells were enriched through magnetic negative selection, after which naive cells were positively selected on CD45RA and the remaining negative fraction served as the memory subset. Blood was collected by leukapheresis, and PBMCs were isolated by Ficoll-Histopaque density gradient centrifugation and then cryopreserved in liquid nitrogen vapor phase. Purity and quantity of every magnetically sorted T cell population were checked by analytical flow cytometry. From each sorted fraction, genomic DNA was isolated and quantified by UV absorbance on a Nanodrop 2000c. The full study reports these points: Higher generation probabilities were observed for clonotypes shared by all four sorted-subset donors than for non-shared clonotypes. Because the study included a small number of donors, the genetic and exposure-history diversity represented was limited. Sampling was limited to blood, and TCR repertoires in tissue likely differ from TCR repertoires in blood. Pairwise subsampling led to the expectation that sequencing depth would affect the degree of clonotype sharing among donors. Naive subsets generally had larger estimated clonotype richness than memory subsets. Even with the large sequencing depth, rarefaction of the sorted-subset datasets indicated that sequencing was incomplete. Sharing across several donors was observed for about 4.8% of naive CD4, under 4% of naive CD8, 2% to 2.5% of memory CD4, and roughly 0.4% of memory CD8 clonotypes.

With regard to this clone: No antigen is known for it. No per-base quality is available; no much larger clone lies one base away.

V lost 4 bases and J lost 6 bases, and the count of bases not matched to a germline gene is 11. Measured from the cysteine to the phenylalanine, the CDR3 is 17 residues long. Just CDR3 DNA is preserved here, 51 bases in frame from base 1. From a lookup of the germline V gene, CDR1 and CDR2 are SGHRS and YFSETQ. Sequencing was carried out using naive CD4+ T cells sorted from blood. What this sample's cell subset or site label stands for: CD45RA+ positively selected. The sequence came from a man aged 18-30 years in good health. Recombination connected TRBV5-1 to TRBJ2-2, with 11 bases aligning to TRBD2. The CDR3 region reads CASSLALIAGGPGELFF. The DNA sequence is TGCGCCAGCAGCCTAGCTCTCATAGCGGGAGGGCCCGGGGAGCTGTTTTTT.